This section outlines one T cell receptor beta chain sequence together with its context. The antigen is undetermined. Researchers built TCR beta cDNA using 5'RACE template switching with UMIs. TCRdb re-called the 5' RACE reads; every CDR3 protein appears as one record, without DNA. Its clone listing holds about 1,300 distinct CDR3 sequences. The entry originates in a study of T cells expressing NK-cell markers. The CDR3 runs to 16 residues. Germline CDR1 and CDR2: SGHNT and YENEEA. General study points: Of CD8+ T cells, about 1.0-8% belonged to dominant NKG2C+ clonotypes in 5 or 6 donors.

The sequenced sample was blood T cells: a sorted CD56 or NKG2C T cell subset, CD4+ or CD8+ T cells, or bulk PBMC T cells (not recorded which). This TCR was sampled from a woman between 18 and 30 years old in good health. The chain combines TRBV11-3 with TRBJ1-1; absent DNA, TCRdb's TRBD1 call cannot be checked. The chain's CDR3 is CASSKDAGHQNTEAFF.